These 25 T cell receptor beta chains were all obtained from the same sample, sequenced in a study of blood T cell repertoires in COVID-19. Sequencing used immunoSEQ multiplex PCR; TCRdb keeps in-frame clones, though not all of them. Counted here are roughly 250,000 clones, under 85% occurring once; the ten biggest clones make up roughly 4%. The sequenced sample was peripheral blood. The source of these receptors is a woman between 35 and 50 years old with active or convalescent COVID-19.

The chain recombines TRBV28 with TRBJ1-5, with D possibly matching TRBD1 (5 bases). Trimming took off 2 bases at V and 5 bases at J, with 22 bases between the two ends. CDR1 MDHEN and CDR2 SYDVKM come from the germline V gene. The CDR3 is 18 residues long. CDR3 nucleotides: TGTGCCAGCAGTTTAAGTTTGGGGGTGGGACTCGGGCATCAGCCCCAGCATTTT. Amino acids: CASSLSLGVGLGHQPQHF.

The sample holds a few counts of this clone. This chain connects TRBV28 to TRBJ2-2, with 10 bases aligning to TRBD1. CDR3 length: 16 residues. The J segment lost 5 bases and the V segment lost 7 bases, leaving 10 bases of the junction unmatched. Germline loops: CDR1 MDHEN, CDR2 SYDVKM. The CDR3 nucleotides read TGTGCCAGCATTTCTTATAGGACAGGGGGGACCGGGGAGCTGTTTTTT. It codes for CASISYRTGGTGELFF. Based on the CDR3 plus reference TRBV28 and TRBJ2-2, the full variable domain is DVKVTQSSRYLVKRTGEKVFLECVQDMDHENMFWYRQDPGLGLRLIYFSYDVKMKEKGDIPEGYSVSREKKERFSLILESASTNQTSMYLCASISYRTGGTGELFFGEGSRLTVL.

This clone has a handful of counts. V is TRBV21-1 and J is TRBJ2-7; TRBD1, as called in the table, went unchecked against the DNA. TRBV21-1 is shown as a pseudogene. The CDR3 spans 19 residues. CDR3 nucleotides: TGTGCCAGCAGCAAAGAGTATGGGTACAGGGGTTCGCCTAGATCCGAGCAGTACTTC. Translation: CASSKEYGYRGSPRSEQYF.

The chain is built from TRBV19 and TRBJ1-1; D perhaps matches TRBD1 (5 bases). CDR3 length: 14 amino acids. The V and J ends lost 5 bases and 1 base respectively, with 11 bases between them. The germline CDR1 and CDR2 sequences are LNHDA and SQIVND (reference sequence). The CDR3 loop reads CASSVTTGNTEAFF. The CDR3 coding sequence is TGTGCCAGTAGTGTGACCACAGGGAACACTGAAGCTTTCTTT.

This chain joins TRBV4-1 and TRBJ1-1; tentatively, D is TRBD1 (5 bases). Germline V gives CDR1 MGHRA, CDR2 YSYEKL. The CDR3 is 15 residues long. V gave up 5 bases and J gave up 1 base, with 14 bases separating them. CDR3 sequence reads: CASSYWGNGNTEAFF. The CDR3 DNA follows: TGCGCCAGCAGCTACTGGGGCAACGGGAACACTGAAGCTTTCTTT.

The rearrangement joins TRBV19 to TRBJ2-5; possibly TRBD2 for D (5 bases). Germline V gene sequence: CDR1 LNHDA, CDR2 SQIVND (reference sequence). Trimming took 6 bases from V and 2 from J, leaving 16 bases between them. The CDR3 extends over 15 amino acids. Here the CDR3 reads CASSPGYEKQETQYF. DNA of the CDR3: TGTGCCAGTAGCCCGGGATACGAGAAACAAGAGACCCAGTACTTC.

This clone has just a few counts. This chain joins TRBV2 and TRBJ1-2; no reliable D call. The CDR3 totals 12 residues. V shed 6 bases and J shed 0 bases, with 5 bases lying between them. Germline V gene data show CDR1 as SNHLY and CDR2 as FYNNEI. The CDR3 DNA follows: TGTGCCAGCAGGGCCCCTAACTATGGCTACACCTTC. Translated, it gives CASRAPNYGYTF.

The rearrangement uses TRBV4-2 and TRBJ2-1; 10 bases match TRBD2. The CDR3 is 16 residues long. With 1 base clipped from V and 8 bases from J, the junction kept 8 bases outside the gene matches. Germline lookup yields CDR1 LGHNA and CDR2 YNFKEQ. CDR3 residues: CASSQGTAGGRDEQFF. CDR3 sequence (DNA): TGTGCCAGCAGCCAAGGGACAGCGGGGGGGCGCGATGAGCAGTTCTTC.

The gene calls are TRBV14 and TRBJ2-2; 9 bases align to TRBD2. Per germline, CDR1 SGHDN and CDR2 FVKESK. V lost 4 bases and J lost 7; bases outside the gene matches: 7. The CDR3 is made up of 15 amino acids. The CDR3 protein is CASSRTSGGYGELFF. The DNA of the CDR3 is TGTGCCAGCAGCCGGACCAGCGGGGGGTACGGGGAGCTGTTTTTT.

The CDR3 DNA reads TGTGCCAGCAGCTTAGGGGCAGGGAACTATGGCTACACCTTC. It yields the protein CASSLGAGNYGYTF. The gene calls are TRBV11-2 and TRBJ1-2; D might be TRBD1 (5 bases). Deletions cut 1 base from V and 2 bases from J, with 8 bases between. Germline values: CDR1 SGHAT, CDR2 FQNNGV. The length of the CDR3 is 14 residues.

V usage is TRBV3-1 (or the pseudogene TRBV3-2) and J usage is TRBJ1-3, with a tentative D call TRBD1 (6 bases). The length of the CDR3 is 17 residues. Germline CDR1 LGHDT, CDR2 YNNKEL (reference sequence). Between the trimmed V and J ends, which lost 2 bases and 0 bases, there was a span of 14 bases. The CDR3 coding sequence is TGTGCCAGCAGCCAAACCCAGGGGTTTTACTCTGGAAACACCATATATTTT. This translates into CASSQTQGFYSGNTIYF.

The chain combines TRBV10-2 with TRBJ2-7, with D maybe TRBD2 (6 bases). The CDR3 contains 14 residues. The germline V and J ends were trimmed by 7 bases and 2 bases, with 15 bases remaining between them. Germline V CDR1 and CDR2: WSHSY, SAAADI. The CDR3 DNA follows: TGCGCCAGCATGCCCCGAGAGCGGGCCTACGAGCAGTACTTC. This encodes CASMPRERAYEQYF.

This chain joins TRBV11-2 and TRBJ1-3; D not certain. V was clipped by 5 bases and J by 13 bases, with 9 bases between them. Germline loops: CDR1 SGHAT, CDR2 FQNNGV. The CDR3 sequence is 10 residues long. CDR3 protein: CASSHERIYF. In DNA, the CDR3 is TGTGCCAGCAGCCATGAGAGAATATATTTT. The whole variable domain, remainder taken from reference TRBV11-2 and TRBJ1-3, is EAGVAQSPRYKIIEKRQSVAFWCNPISGHATLYWYQQILGQGPKLLIQFQNNGVVDDSQLPKDRFSAERLKGVDSTLKIQPAKLEDSAVYLCASSHERIYFGEGSWLTVV.

The chain links TRBV5-6 to TRBJ2-1; TRBD1 might be the D (5 bases). Per the germline V gene, CDR1 is SGHDT and CDR2 is YYEEEE. The CDR3 loop spans 11 amino acids. With 4 bases removed from V and 8 bases from J, the gap between germline ends came to 7 bases. In DNA form, the CDR3 reads TGTGCCAGCAGCCGCAGGGATGAGCAGTTCTTC. This codes for CASSRRDEQFF.

The chain is built from TRBV6-5 and TRBJ1-6, with a tentative D call TRBD1 (5 bases). This CDR3 is 15 amino acids long. The V gene lost 6 bases and the J gene lost 10 bases, with 19 bases spanning the gap. The V gene's germline CDR1 is MNHEY and CDR2 SVGAGI. The CDR3 DNA follows: TGTGCCAGCAGCGCCTCGAGGAACGGGGGGTCACCCCTCCACTTT. It translates to CASSASRNGGSPLHF.

The V and J genes are TRBV6-5 and TRBJ1-3, with 12 bases that match TRBD1. Germline V gene sequence: CDR1 MNHEY, CDR2 SVGAGI. The CDR3 consists of 15 residues. Germline trimming cut 6 bases from V and 4 bases from J; bases unmatched to any gene: 4. The CDR3 reads CASRGQGASGNTIYF. CDR3 in DNA: TGTGCCAGCAGGGGACAGGGGGCTTCGGGAAACACCATATATTTT.

J is TRBJ2-2 and V is TRBV25-1; 7 positions agree with TRBD1. This CDR3 has 14 residues. The J segment lost 0 bases and the V segment lost 7 bases, leaving 2 bases of the junction unmatched. Germline V CDR1 and CDR2: MGHDK, SYGVNS. CDR3 nucleotide sequence: TGTGCCAGCACCGGGACAGCGAACACCGGGGAGCTGTTTTTT. Amino acid sequence: CASTGTANTGELFF.

The table lists this clone with a few counts. The V and J genes are TRBV6-5 and TRBJ1-2, with 10 bases lining up with TRBD1. Per the germline V gene, CDR1 is MNHEY and CDR2 is SVGAGI. The length of the CDR3 is 13 residues. V lost 8 bases to trimming and J lost 8 bases; unmatched junction nucleotides: 8. Here the CDR3 DNA reads TGTGCCAGCCGGGATGGGACAGGGGTCGGCTACACCTTC. Its protein is CASRDGTGVGYTF.

J is TRBJ1-4 and V is TRBV29-1; D is uncertain. V was trimmed by 6 bases and J by 0 bases, leaving 11 bases between them. The CDR3 length is 14 residues. Germline CDR1 reads SQVTM; CDR2 reads ANQGSEA. Written as DNA, the CDR3 is TGCAGCGTGCTGCCAGGTTCAACTAATGAAAAACTGTTTTTT. The encoded protein is CSVLPGSTNEKLFF.

This clone was recorded a few times. CDR3 nucleotide sequence: TGTGCCACCAGCCGACAGGACTACACCGGGGAGCTGTTTTTT. Translated: CATSRQDYTGELFF. V usage is TRBV15 and J usage is TRBJ2-2, with D perhaps matching TRBD1 (6 bases). The CDR3 has 14 amino acids. V lost 5 bases to trimming and J lost 3 bases, with 10 bases between them. CDR1 is LNHNV and CDR2 is YYDKDF in the germline V gene (reference sequence). Together with reference TRBV15 and TRBJ2-2, the CDR3 gives the full variable domain: DAMVIQNPRYQVTQFGKPVTLSCSQTLNHNVMYWYQQKSSQAPKLLFHYYDKDFNNEADTPDNFQSRRPNTSFCFLDIRSPGLGDTAMYLCATSRQDYTGELFFGEGSRLTVL.

J is TRBJ2-2 and V is TRBV7-3; weak D call: TRBD1 (6 bases). Germline V gives CDR1 SGHTA, CDR2 FQGTGA. Trimming left V 5 bases short and J 1 base short, with 8 bases between. CDR3 length: 14 residues. The CDR3 reads CASSLTGNTGELFF. DNA of the CDR3: TGTGCCAGCAGCCTGACAGGGAACACCGGGGAGCTGTTTTTT.

The CDR3 nucleotides are TGTGCCAGCAGTGAACTCGCCGGGACAGGGACCACTGAAGCTTTCTTT. This gives the protein CASSELAGTGTTEAFF. The chain recombines TRBV6-1 with TRBJ1-1; 9 bases fit TRBD1. Germline V gene data show CDR1 as MNHNS and CDR2 as SASEGT. With 2 bases clipped from V and 4 bases from J, the junction kept 8 bases outside the gene matches. The CDR3 loop spans 16 amino acids.

This rearrangement joins TRBV27 to TRBJ1-3; the match to TRBD1 covers 9 bases. The CDR3 is 15 residues long. The germline V gene has CDR1 MNHEY and CDR2 SMNVEV (reference sequence). V lost 4 bases, J lost 2 bases, and 3 bases stayed unmatched. The CDR3 DNA reads TGTGCCAGCAGTTGGGGGACAGGGCCTGGAAACACCATATATTTT. It translates to CASSWGTGPGNTIYF.

V usage is TRBV20-1 and J usage is TRBJ1-2; tentative D call: TRBD1 (6 bases). The germline gives CDR1 DFQATT, CDR2 SNEGSKA (reference sequence). This CDR3 has 11 residues. Trimming pared 6 bases from V and 6 bases from J, leaving 11 bases between. Written as DNA, the CDR3 is TGCAGTGCCGGGACACGGAATGGCTACACCTTC. It translates to CSAGTRNGYTF.

This clone appeared a few times. The CDR3 sequence is CASSLSGQSNQPQHF. Here the CDR3 DNA reads TGTGCCAGCAGTTTATCGGGACAGAGCAATCAGCCCCAGCATTTT. The V call is TRBV27, the J call TRBJ1-5, with TRBD1 identical over 7 bases. Trimming took 0 bases from V and 1 from J; bases not matched to a gene: 0. The CDR3 runs to 15 residues. Germline lookup yields CDR1 MNHEY and CDR2 SMNVEV (reference sequence).